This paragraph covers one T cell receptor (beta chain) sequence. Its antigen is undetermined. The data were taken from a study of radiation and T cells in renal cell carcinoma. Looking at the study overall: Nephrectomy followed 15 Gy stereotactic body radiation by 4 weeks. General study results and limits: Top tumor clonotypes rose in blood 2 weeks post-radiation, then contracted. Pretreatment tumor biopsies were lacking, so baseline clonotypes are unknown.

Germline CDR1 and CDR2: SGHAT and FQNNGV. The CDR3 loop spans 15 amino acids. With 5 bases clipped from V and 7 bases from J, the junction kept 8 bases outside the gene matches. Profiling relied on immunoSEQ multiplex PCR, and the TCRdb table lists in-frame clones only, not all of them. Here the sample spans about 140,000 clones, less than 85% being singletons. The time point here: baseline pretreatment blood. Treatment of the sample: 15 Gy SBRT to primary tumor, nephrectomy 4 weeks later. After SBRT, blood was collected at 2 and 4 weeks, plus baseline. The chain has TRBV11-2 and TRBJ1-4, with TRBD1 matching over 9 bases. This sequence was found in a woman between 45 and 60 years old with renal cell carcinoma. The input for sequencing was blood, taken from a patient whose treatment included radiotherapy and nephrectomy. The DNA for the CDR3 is TGTGCCAGCAGCGTTAACAGGGGGCTATTTGAAAAACTGTTTTTT. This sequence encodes CASSVNRGLFEKLFF.